Listed here are 6 T cell receptor beta chains from one sample, sequenced in a study of T cell responses to AZD1222 COVID-19 vaccine. TCRdb keeps only in-frame clones here, not all; method: immunoSEQ multiplex PCR. The sample contains over 100,000 clones, roughly 85% of which appear only once. The sequences come from peripheral blood, collected 28 days after the second dose of the MenACWY control vaccine. These receptors were taken from an adult who received the MenACWY meningococcal vaccine as a control.

The chain joins TRBV5-1 to TRBJ1-5; tentative D call: TRBD1 (5 bases). Germline V gives CDR1 SGHRS, CDR2 YFSETQ. The CDR3 is 14 residues long. The V end was cut by 3 bases, the J end by 3 bases, with 10 bases between. The CDR3 here is CASSSGQFNQPQHF. The CDR3 DNA reads as TGCGCCAGCAGCTCCGGACAATTCAATCAGCCCCAGCATTTT.

The sample holds one count of this clone. The V call is TRBV14, the J call TRBJ1-4, with 10 nucleotides matching TRBD1. V was pared by 1 base and J by 11 bases, with 4 bases of the junction left unmatched. This CDR3 is built from 14 residues. CDR1 is SGHDN and CDR2 is FVKESK in the germline V gene. The CDR3 loop reads CASSQGQGARKLFF. The DNA of the CDR3 is TGTGCCAGCAGCCAAGGACAGGGGGCGCGGAAACTGTTTTTT.

The rearrangement joins TRBV4-2 to TRBJ1-5; 7 bases are a match to TRBD1. Per the germline V gene, CDR1 is LGHNA and CDR2 is YNFKEQ. The CDR3 spans 15 residues. Trimming cost V 0 bases and J 7 bases; bases outside gene matches: 6. The CDR3 reads CASSQDEEGAQPQHF. Written as DNA, the CDR3 is TGTGCCAGCAGCCAAGATGAGGAGGGGGCCCAGCCCCAGCATTTT.

The genes are TRBV4-3 and TRBJ2-7; TRBD2 is a possible D gene (5 bases). From germline, CDR1 is LGHNA and CDR2 YSLEER. Trimming stripped 0 bases from V and 7 bases from J, with 13 bases between. This CDR3 spans 14 amino acids. The CDR3 reads CASSQDLPAVEQYF. The CDR3 nucleotides are TGCGCCAGCAGCCAAGATTTGCCAGCGGTGGAGCAGTACTTC.

This sequence joins TRBV5-1 and TRBJ1-3; D might be TRBD1 (5 bases). The CDR3 sequence is 15 residues long. V was clipped by 3 bases and J by 6 bases, with 16 bases between them. The germline V gene encodes CDR1 SGHRS and CDR2 YFSETQ. CDR3 region: CASSSPGGEANTIYF. In nucleotides, the CDR3 is TGCGCCAGCAGCTCGCCCGGAGGGGAGGCAAACACCATATATTTT.

There are a few counts of this clone. At one end the junction does not follow the germline gene, possibly because of a read error. This chain joins TRBV5-1 and TRBJ1-2, with D maybe TRBD1 (5 bases). The germline gives CDR1 SGHRS, CDR2 YFSETQ. The CDR3 sequence is 13 residues long. The CDR3 coding sequence is TGCGCCAGCAGCTTGGTAGAACAGGCCCAAGCCCTCTTC. It codes for CASSLVEQAQALF.